The present T cell receptor (beta chain) was sequenced within a study of type 1 regulatory T cells. Study overall: T-allo10 is a Tr1-enriched, alloantigen-specific CD4 T cell product made in vitro.

This clonotype was recorded many times. What it binds is unknown. Germline loops: CDR1 ENHRY, CDR2 SYGVKD. The CDR3 extends over 13 amino acids. Trimming stripped 3 bases from V and 1 base from J, with 6 bases between. TCRdb redid the calling of the reads with MiXCR, one entry per CDR3 protein. The sample has about 42,000 distinct CDR3 sequences, approximately 12% seen once. Findings and caveats of the study: Type 1 regulatory T cells had a more restricted TCR repertoire than non-type 1 regulatory T cells.

Material: cultured non-Tr1 T cells, either the whole culture or a sorted T cell fraction (not recorded which). This chain connects TRBV10-3 to TRBJ1-1; D ambiguous. The TCR comes from a human donor in good health. CDR3 DNA: TGTGCCATCAGTGAAATGGGGAACACTGAAGCTTTCTTT. It translates to CAISEMGNTEAFF.